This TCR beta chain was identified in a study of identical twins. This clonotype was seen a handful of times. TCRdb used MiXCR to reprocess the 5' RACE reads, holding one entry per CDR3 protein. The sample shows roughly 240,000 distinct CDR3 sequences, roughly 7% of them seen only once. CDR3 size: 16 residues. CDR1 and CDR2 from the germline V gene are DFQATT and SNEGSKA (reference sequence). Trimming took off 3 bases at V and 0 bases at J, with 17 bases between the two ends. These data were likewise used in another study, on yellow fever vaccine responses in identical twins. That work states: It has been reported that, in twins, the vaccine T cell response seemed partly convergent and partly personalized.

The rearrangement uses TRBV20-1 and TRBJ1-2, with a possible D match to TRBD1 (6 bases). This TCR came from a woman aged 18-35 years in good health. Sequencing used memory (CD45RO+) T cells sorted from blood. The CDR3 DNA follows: TGCAGTGCTAGTTACCGGGGGCCAACTTCTAACTATGGCTACACCTTC. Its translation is CSASYRGPTSNYGYTF.